Presented here are 27 T cell receptor beta chains from one specimen sequenced in a study of cytomegalovirus exposure and HLA in healthy donors. Primers for the PCR totalled 60 Vbeta and 13 Jbeta. Repertoires were generated with immunoSEQ multiplex PCR, while TCRdb's copy carries only in-frame clones and drops some. The table records roughly 170,000 clones, about 85% of them present only once. The source material was PBMCs. The receptor source for this set is a woman between 50 and 59 years old in good health and CMV-seropositive.

The gene calls are TRBV5-6 and TRBJ2-1; D gene uncertain. CDR1 is SGHDT, CDR2 YYEEEE, per germline. The V end lost 2 bases, the J end lost 6 bases, and 15 bases lay between the germline ends. There are 15 residues in the CDR3. The CDR3 is CASSLRVVVSNEQFF. DNA of the CDR3: TGTGCCAGCAGCTTACGTGTTGTAGTCTCCAATGAGCAGTTCTTC.

V usage is TRBV19 and J usage is TRBJ2-3; D is perhaps TRBD1 (6 bases). Germline assignment: CDR1 LNHDA and CDR2 SQIVND (reference sequence). V was pared by 4 bases and J by 7 bases, with 15 bases between. This CDR3 contains 14 residues. CDR3 residues: CASSSGQSKNTQYF. The CDR3 DNA sequence: TGTGCCAGTAGTAGTGGACAGAGTAAAAATACGCAGTATTTT.

This rearrangement joins TRBV30 to TRBJ2-3; the D gene is possibly TRBD2 (7 bases). This CDR3 is 15 amino acids long. CDR1 GTSNPN and CDR2 SVGIG come from the germline V gene (reference sequence). Deletions cut 5 bases from V and 4 bases from J, with 19 bases between. CDR3 in DNA: TGTGCCTGGTGGAGTGGGGGGGGCCGTCCAGATACGCAGTATTTT. This translates into CAWWSGGGRPDTQYF.

Only a few counts were recorded for this clone. The J gene is TRBJ2-7, the V gene TRBV15; D may be TRBD1 (6 bases). The CDR3 extends over 16 amino acids. Trimming shortened V by 3 bases and J by 0 bases, and 15 bases separated the two germline ends. From germline, CDR1 is LNHNV and CDR2 YYDKDF (reference sequence). This CDR3 is CATSRGANFGSYEQYF. The CDR3 DNA reads TGTGCCACCAGCAGGGGGGCCAATTTTGGCTCCTACGAGCAGTACTTC.

The V and J genes are TRBV28 and TRBJ2-1; perhaps TRBD1 as D (6 bases). There are 12 residues in the CDR3. V was pared by 5 bases and J by 8 bases, with 10 bases between. The germline gives CDR1 MDHEN, CDR2 SYDVKM. The CDR3, as DNA: TGTGCCAGCAGTCTGAGGACAGATGAGCAGTTCTTC. Amino acids: CASSLRTDEQFF.

V gene TRBV7-2 combines with J gene TRBJ1-1; tentative D call: TRBD1 (6 bases). V lost 5 bases to trimming and J lost 7 bases, with 11 bases between them. The CDR3 extends over 12 amino acids. Looked up from germline, CDR1 is SGHTA and CDR2 is FQGNSA. The CDR3 loop is CASSGNRVEAFF. The CDR3 bases are TGTGCCAGCAGCGGCAACAGGGTTGAAGCTTTCTTT.

This clone was picked up one time. The rearrangement joins TRBV5-4 to TRBJ2-3; 8 bases are a match to TRBD2. The CDR3 sequence is 15 residues long. J lost 6 bases, V lost 3 bases, and 9 bases had no gene match. Germline CDR1 reads SGHNT; CDR2 reads YYREEE (reference sequence). CDR3 in DNA: TGTGCCAGCAGCTCTAAGAGCGGGAGTTGGGATACGCAGTATTTT. Residues: CASSSKSGSWDTQYF.

The genes are TRBV12-5 and TRBJ1-1; D is perhaps TRBD1 (5 bases). Per germline, CDR1 LGHNT and CDR2 FRNRAP. This CDR3 comprises 15 residues. Trimming removed 0 bases from V and 2 bases from J, with 10 bases in between. CDR3: CASGLVSQGNTEAFF. The DNA for the CDR3 is TGTGCTAGTGGTTTGGTCAGCCAGGGTAACACTGAAGCTTTCTTT.

The V gene is TRBV10-3, the J gene TRBJ2-5, with D possibly being TRBD2 (5 bases). Per germline, CDR1 ENHRY and CDR2 SYGVKD. This CDR3 region has 11 residues. V shed 8 bases and J shed 4 bases, with 8 bases lying between them. The CDR3 is CAIGSGETQYF. The CDR3 region has the DNA TGTGCCATCGGGAGCGGAGAGACCCAGTACTTC.

The chain links TRBV2 to TRBJ1-5, with 9 bases matching TRBD1. With 5 bases clipped from V and 7 bases from J, the junction kept 12 bases outside the gene matches. This CDR3 has 16 amino acids. CDR1 and CDR2 from the germline V gene are SNHLY and FYNNEI. The DNA for the CDR3 is TGTGCCAGCAGTTGGGACAGGGCCGGAGAGGGGCAGCCCCAGCATTTT. This encodes CASSWDRAGEGQPQHF. The variable domain in full, with the rest retrieved from reference TRBV2 and TRBJ1-5, is EPEVTQTPSHQVTQMGQEVILRCVPISNHLYFYWYRQILGQKVEFLVSFYNNEISEKSEIFDDQFSVERPDGSNFTLKIRSTKLEDSAMYFCASSWDRAGEGQPQHFGDGTRLSIL.

This chain uses TRBV2 with TRBJ2-2, with 8 nucleotides matching TRBD1. Germline V lookup: CDR1 SNHLY, CDR2 FYNNEI. The CDR3 covers 16 residues. V shed 11 bases, J shed 4 bases, and the junction held 15 bases outside the gene matches. The CDR3 here is CAGGKEGTGLTGELFF. The CDR3 nucleotides read TGTGCCGGAGGGAAAGAGGGGACAGGACTCACCGGGGAGCTGTTTTTT.

The V and J genes are TRBV30 and TRBJ1-1; TRBD1 agrees at 8 bases. The V segment lost 1 base and the J segment 3 bases; nucleotides outside the gene matches: 10. The CDR3 totals 16 residues. CDR1 and CDR2 (germline): GTSNPN, SVGIG (reference sequence). In DNA, the CDR3 is TGTGCCTGGAGTGGTTTTCCGGACAGGGAGTACACTGAAGCTTTCTTT. It translates to CAWSGFPDREYTEAFF.

The chain has TRBV18 and TRBJ2-7; D gene unclear. CDR3 length equals 12 residues. The germline V and J ends were trimmed by 3 bases and 6 bases, with 9 bases remaining between them. CDR1 and CDR2 from the germline V gene are KGHSH and LQKENI. CDR3 sequence: CASSPEEVEQYF. The DNA of the CDR3 is TGTGCCAGCTCACCCGAAGAGGTCGAGCAGTACTTC.

This rearrangement joins TRBV10-3 to TRBJ2-3; no reliable D call. Per the germline V gene, CDR1 is ENHRY and CDR2 is SYGVKD. The V and J ends lost 9 bases and 4 bases respectively, with 8 bases between them. The CDR3 consists of 11 residues. In DNA form, the CDR3 reads TGTGCCATTGCAACGGCAGATACGCAGTATTTT. Translation gives CAIATADTQYF.

This chain uses TRBV6-1 with TRBJ2-7, with D tentatively TRBD2 (6 bases). V was trimmed by 8 bases and J by 6 bases, leaving 11 bases between them. Germline CDR1 and CDR2: MNHNS and SASEGT. This CDR3 has 11 residues. CDR3 sequence (DNA): TGTGCCAGCGCTATGGGAGGCGAGCAGTACTTC. Encoded protein: CASAMGGEQYF.

This clone was seen only a few times. The chain recombines TRBV5-1 with TRBJ2-5; 12 bases match TRBD2. Germline assignment: CDR1 SGHRS and CDR2 YFSETQ. The CDR3 sequence is 18 residues long. The V and J ends lost 2 bases and 1 base, in that order; junction bases with no gene match: 9. In nucleotides, the CDR3 is TGCGCCAGCAGCTTCCGGGCTAGCGGGGGGGTGGCCCAAGAGACCCAGTACTTC. Translated: CASSFRASGGVAQETQYF.

J is TRBJ2-5 and V is TRBV10-2, with D perhaps TRBD1 (5 bases). Trimming took 3 bases from V and 3 from J, leaving 14 bases between them. The germline gives CDR1 WSHSY, CDR2 SAAADI. CDR3 size: 15 residues. The CDR3 DNA follows: TGCGCCAGCAGTGACAGGGCTAGAGCAGAAGAGACCCAGTACTTC. Protein sequence: CASSDRARAEETQYF.

CDR3 loop: CASSFMGEGNQPQHF. CDR3 DNA sequence: TGTGCCAGCAGCTTTATGGGGGAGGGCAATCAGCCCCAGCATTTT. The genes are TRBV7-2 and TRBJ1-5, with D possibly being TRBD1 (5 bases). The CDR3 is made up of 15 amino acids. The V gene's germline CDR1 is SGHTA and CDR2 FQGNSA. Trimming stripped 3 bases from V and 2 bases from J, with 11 bases between. Variable domain in full (rest from reference TRBV7-2 and TRBJ1-5): GAGVSQSPSNKVTEKGKDVELRCDPISGHTALYWYRQSLGQGLEFLIYFQGNSAPDKSGLPSDRFSAERTGGSVSTLTIQRTQQEDSAVYLCASSFMGEGNQPQHFGDGTRLSIL.

This clone was detected once. The chain links TRBV5-1 to TRBJ2-3; 11 bases are shared with TRBD2. CDR3 length equals 16 residues. Germline lookup yields CDR1 SGHRS and CDR2 YFSETQ. The junction had 5 bases not matched to a gene; V was cut back by 4 bases and J by 1 base. The CDR3 DNA follows: TGCGCCAGCAGCCCCATACTAGCGGGGGGCACAGATACGCAGTATTTT. It encodes CASSPILAGGTDTQYF.

The chain carries TRBV5-4 and TRBJ2-7, with TRBD1 as a possible D gene (5 bases). CDR3 length: 15 residues. The germline V gene has CDR1 SGHNT and CDR2 YYREEE (reference sequence). The V and J ends lost 0 bases and 5 bases respectively, with 15 bases between them. CDR3 coding DNA: TGTGCCAGCAGCTTGGGGACACCCATCACGAACGAGCAGTACTTC. Amino acid sequence: CASSLGTPITNEQYF.

The chain joins TRBV19 to TRBJ1-6; perhaps TRBD1 as D (5 bases). Germline loops: CDR1 LNHDA, CDR2 SQIVND (reference sequence). This CDR3 has 14 residues. V lost 4 bases to trimming and J lost 11 bases, with 15 bases between them. The CDR3: CASSNFRDSTPLHF. The CDR3 bases are TGTGCCAGTAGTAACTTCCGGGACTCAACACCCCTCCACTTT.

The rearrangement links TRBV11-2 to TRBJ2-7, with D hard to call. Germline V gene sequence: CDR1 SGHAT, CDR2 FQNNGV. Trimming cost V 2 bases and J 6 bases, with 5 bases left between them. CDR3 size: 11 residues. As DNA, the CDR3 is TGTGCCAGCAGCTTATCCCGCGAGCAGTACTTC. Translating it yields CASSLSREQYF.

Comments on this clone: This CDR3 is also generated by other DNA sequences in the sample. The chain joins TRBV7-2 to TRBJ2-3; D not resolved. Trimming shortened V by 2 bases and J by 7 bases, and 4 bases separated the two germline ends. The CDR3 is 11 residues long. Germline loops: CDR1 SGHTA, CDR2 FQGNSA. The CDR3 loop is CASSLSYTQYF. In DNA form, the CDR3 reads TGTGCCAGCAGCTTATCCTATACGCAGTATTTT.

V usage is TRBV2 and J usage is TRBJ2-2; D gene uncertain. This CDR3 region has 14 residues. CDR1 SNHLY and CDR2 FYNNEI come from the germline V gene. The germline V and J ends were trimmed by 4 bases and 3 bases, with 9 bases remaining between them. The CDR3, as DNA: TGTGCCAGCAGTGGTTCAGAATACACCGGGGAGCTGTTTTTT. Its protein product is CASSGSEYTGELFF.

The chain joins TRBV7-9 to TRBJ2-5; 10 positions match TRBD2. After removal of 0 bases from V and 5 bases from J, the junction contained 3 bases not matched to a gene. The CDR3 has 15 residues. The germline V gene has CDR1 SEHNR and CDR2 FQNEAQ (reference sequence). The DNA of the CDR3 is TGTGCCAGCAGCTTAGCAGCGGGAGGGCCCGAGACCCAGTACTTC. It translates to CASSLAAGGPETQYF. Looking up the rest from reference TRBV7-9 and TRBJ2-5 gives the full variable domain: DTGVSQNPRHKITKRGQNVTFRCDPISEHNRLYWYRQTLGQGPEFLTYFQNEAQLEKSRLLSDRFSAERPKGSFSTLEIQRTEQGDSAMYLCASSLAAGGPETQYFGPGTRLLVL.

The rearrangement links TRBV11-2 to TRBJ2-7, with D possibly matching TRBD1 (6 bases). The V gene lost 8 bases and the J gene lost 0 bases, with 20 bases spanning the gap. The CDR3 is 16 residues long. CDR1 SGHAT and CDR2 FQNNGV come from the germline V gene. The CDR3 region has the DNA TGTGCCAGCGGCCATTTCGGGAACAGGGCCTCCTACGAGCAGTACTTC. It is translated as CASGHFGNRASYEQYF.

The chain carries TRBV6-6 and TRBJ2-3, with 7 bases fitting TRBD1. Trimming cost V 2 bases and J 0 bases; bases outside gene matches: 5. The CDR3 extends over 16 amino acids. Germline assignment: CDR1 MNHNY and CDR2 SVGAGI (reference sequence). Written as DNA, the CDR3 is TGTGCCAGCAGTTACGGGGGACAGACTAGCACAGATACGCAGTATTTT. This translates into CASSYGGQTSTDTQYF.